The sample holds one count of the clone carrying this T cell receptor (beta chain). Its target is not known. This sample was included in a study of T cell responses to AZD1222 COVID-19 vaccine. Study-wide background: It was second doses at about 4 or about 12 weeks that were pooled. Study-level results: There were mostly white British donors and more females than males, and clonal diversity was possibly underestimated.

Trimming removed 1 base from V and 3 bases from J, with 11 bases in between. Germline CDR1 is LGHDT and CDR2 is YNNKEL (reference sequence). The CDR3 has 15 residues. The protocol was immunoSEQ multiplex PCR, while the TCRdb copy is restricted to in-frame clones and leaves out a portion. Of 100,000 or so clones in the sample, roughly 90% were seen once. This rearrangement joins TRBV3-1 (or the pseudogene TRBV3-2) to TRBJ2-3; the D is unclear. This specimen consisted of peripheral blood, obtained on day 0 of AZD1222 vaccination. The receptor was derived from an adult in good health. The CDR3 region has the DNA TGTGCCAGCAGCCAAGTCTGGGTCGCTACAGATACGCAGTATTTT. As protein: CASSQVWVATDTQYF.